This paragraph reports one T cell receptor beta chain. Using immunoSEQ multiplex PCR, the repertoire was profiled, and TCRdb retains in-frame clones only, with some absent. The table has 100,000 to 150,000 clones, around four fifths seen once. The CDR3 is made up of 14 amino acids. From germline, CDR1 is MNHEY and CDR2 SVGAGI. V was clipped by 1 base and J by 6 bases, with 13 bases between them. The data stem from a study of blood T cell repertoires in COVID-19. The sequence was obtained from a man between 60 and 75 years old with acute or convalescent COVID-19. Sequencing was carried out using peripheral blood. V gene TRBV6-5 combines with J gene TRBJ2-7, with D possibly being TRBD2 (6 bases). The CDR3: CASSYFGSSPEQYF. CDR3 nucleotide sequence: TGTGCCAGCAGTTACTTCGGGAGCTCCCCCGAGCAGTACTTC.